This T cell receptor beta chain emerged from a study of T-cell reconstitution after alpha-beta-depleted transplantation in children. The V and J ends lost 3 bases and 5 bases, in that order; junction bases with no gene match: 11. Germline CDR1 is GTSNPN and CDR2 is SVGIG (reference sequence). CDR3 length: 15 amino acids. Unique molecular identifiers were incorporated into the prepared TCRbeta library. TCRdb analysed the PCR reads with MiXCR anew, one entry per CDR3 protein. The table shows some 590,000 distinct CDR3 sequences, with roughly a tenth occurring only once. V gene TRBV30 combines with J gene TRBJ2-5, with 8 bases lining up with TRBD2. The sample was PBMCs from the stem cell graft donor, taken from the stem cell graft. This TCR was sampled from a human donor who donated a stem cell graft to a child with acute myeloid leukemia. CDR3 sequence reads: CAWSLGAGGYETQYF. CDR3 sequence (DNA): TGTGCCTGGAGCCTCGGTGCGGGGGGCTACGAGACCCAGTACTTC.